Here is one T cell receptor (beta chain) with its context. The count of this clone is one. The target of this receptor is not known. No base quality values were provided; no much bigger clone lies one nucleotide off. The library was made by the immunoSEQ multiplex PCR assay. High-throughput sequencing of the T-cell receptor beta chain was performed on primary melanoma tumor tissue. For the original study's pipeline: TCRB CDR3 sharing between samples and the distribution of insertions and deletions were included in the repertoire analyses. A gradient-boosted model ranked the predictive value of the T-cell fraction against histopathological variables. TCRdb re-hosts the immuneACCESS table, in-frame sequences only. Its copies lack some clones; in the studies checked, an unresolved V gene accounts for under half of them, and the cause for the rest is not known. D and trimming were read from the DNA, whereas the V and J calls and clone size are those reported in that table. A total of 200 or so clones appear in this sample, roughly 93% of them only once. The top ten hold around 25% of the sample.

The patients had surgically resected primary melanoma that was considered potentially curable but at risk of metastatic recurrence. This entry belongs to a study of primary melanoma T cells and metastatic recurrence (TCRdb year 2020). The study in broad terms: A total of 150 to 200 primary melanomas made up the cohort, all of stage T2 to T4 and more than 1 mm thick. Whether T-cell fraction and T-cell repertoire clonality in primary melanoma tumors predicted patient outcome was tested in the study. Progression-free survival was the clinical outcome compared against the T-cell fraction measured by TCR beta sequencing. Histopathological grading of tumor-infiltrating lymphocytes served as the comparison point for the T-cell fraction derived from sequencing. What the research found in general, with its limitations: A T-cell fraction greater than 20% appeared to be protective whatever the ulceration status, mitotic rate or nodal disease. Adding T-cell fraction to tumor thickness reportedly improved progression-free survival prediction more than adding any other histopathological variable. Progression-free survival was reportedly predicted by the tumor T-cell fraction independently of age, mitotic rate, ulceration and thickness. The authors presented an effective T-cell-mediated antitumor response in primary melanoma only as a suggestion and not as a demonstrated mechanism.

The junction shows trimming of 5 bases on V and 8 bases on J, and the gene matches do not reach 16 bases of it. The cysteine opens and the phenylalanine closes a CDR3 of 17 amino acids. Only CDR3 DNA remains: 51 bases, in frame from the first base. The receptor comes from a human donor with melanoma. This chain is built from TRBV7-1 and TRBJ2-1; 9 of the junction bases match TRBD1. TRBV7-1 is designated an ORF whose function remains uncertain. Sample: melanoma tumor tissue. In nucleotide form, the sequence is TGTGCCAGCAGCGGGCTGGACAGGGGCCGATCGCCCGATGAGCAGTTCTTC. Protein translation: CASSGLDRGRSPDEQFF.